These 9 T cell receptor beta chains were sequenced from one sample in a study of cytomegalovirus exposure and HLA in healthy donors (dated by TCRdb to the late 2010s). The library was prepared using the immunoSEQ multiplex PCR assay. Held by TCRdb, this immuneACCESS table contains in-frame sequences only and omits some clones. Under half of the omission traces to an unresolved V gene where checked; the cause of the rest is unknown. The sample yields around 250,000 clones; nearly 90% were counted once. The ten biggest clones cover less than 0.4% of the sample. Sequencing was performed on PBMCs. The receptors here all came from a woman younger than 30 in good health and CMV-seronegative.

V and J are TRBV19 and TRBJ2-2; 12 bases map to TRBD1. Germline V gives CDR1 LNHDA, CDR2 SQIVND (reference sequence). Trimming cost V 5 bases and J 5 bases; bases outside gene matches: 18. The CDR3 has 20 residues. CDR3 residues: CASSLRDRGPARVYTGELFF. The DNA for the CDR3 is TGTGCCAGTAGTCTCCGGGACAGGGGGCCGGCGCGTGTATATACCGGGGAGCTGTTTTTT.

The V call is TRBV28, the J call TRBJ2-7; TRBD1 might be the D (6 bases). The CDR3 totals 17 residues. Deletions cut 4 bases from V and 0 bases from J, with 19 bases between. Germline V lookup: CDR1 MDHEN, CDR2 SYDVKM. The CDR3 loop is CASSSPRAGAFSYEQYV. The CDR3 DNA reads as TGTGCCAGCAGTTCTCCGAGGGCAGGGGCCTTCTCCTACGAGCAGTACGTC.

Concerning this clone itself: The junction does not match germline at one end; this may be a read error. The gene calls are TRBV5-4 and TRBJ2-7; 8 bases are shared with TRBD1. Germline V CDR1 and CDR2: SGHNT, YYREEE (reference sequence). The length of the CDR3 is 15 residues. This chain's CDR3 is CASSLDRATSYEQYF. Written as DNA, the CDR3 is TGTGCCAGCAGTTTGGACAGGGCAACTTCATACGAGCAGTACTTC.

The chain links TRBV2 to TRBJ2-1; weak D call: TRBD2 (7 bases). Germline V gives CDR1 SNHLY, CDR2 FYNNEI. The CDR3 is made up of 15 amino acids. Trimming removed 7 bases from V and 4 bases from J, with 17 bases in between. CDR3 coding DNA: TGTGCCAGCATGAACAGGGAGGGCCCTTACAATGAGCAGTTCTTC. Its protein is CASMNREGPYNEQFF. The variable domain in full, completed from reference TRBV2 and TRBJ2-1, reads EPEVTQTPSHQVTQMGQEVILRCVPISNHLYFYWYRQILGQKVEFLVSFYNNEISEKSEIFDDQFSVERPDGSNFTLKIRSTKLEDSAMYFCASMNREGPYNEQFFGPGTRLTVL.

DNA for the CDR3: TGCGCCAGCAGCTTGACAGGGGATGGGACCGGGGAGCTGTTTTTT. Translation: CASSLTGDGTGELFF. The chain has TRBV5-1 and TRBJ2-2; 7 nucleotides line up with TRBD1. CDR3 length: 15 residues. The germline CDR1 and CDR2 sequences are SGHRS and YFSETQ. V trimming: 1 base; J trimming: 5 bases; junction bases outside the gene matches: 5.

This clone was observed a single time. The rearrangement uses TRBV9 and TRBJ1-2; 7 bases are shared with TRBD1. Germline trimming cut 4 bases from V and 0 bases from J; bases unmatched to any gene: 9. CDR3 length equals 16 residues. Per the germline V gene, CDR1 is SGDLS and CDR2 is YYNGEE. The chain's CDR3 is CASSPGTADSNYGYTF. The CDR3 coding sequence is TGTGCCAGCAGCCCCGGGACAGCCGACTCTAACTATGGCTACACCTTC.

J is TRBJ2-4 and V is TRBV7-9, with 8 bases lining up with TRBD1. Trimming removed 2 bases from V and 5 bases from J; junction bases left unmatched: 5. CDR3 length equals 15 residues. Germline assignment: CDR1 SEHNR and CDR2 FQNEAQ (reference sequence). The CDR3 spells CASSLQGASQNIQYF. The CDR3 region has the DNA TGTGCCAGCAGCTTACAGGGGGCTAGCCAAAACATTCAGTACTTC.

The J gene is TRBJ1-1, the V gene TRBV5-1; 7 bases fit TRBD1. Germline V gene data show CDR1 as SGHRS and CDR2 as YFSETQ. The CDR3 totals 17 residues. The ends lost 5 bases at V and 4 bases at J; junction bases unmatched: 17. The CDR3 coding sequence is TGCGCCAGCAGGCCAGAGAAAGGGGGCGCTTGGGTCACTGAAGCTTTCTTT. The encoded protein is CASRPEKGGAWVTEAFF.

This clone came up once. The chain has TRBV29-1 and TRBJ2-1, with 7 bases aligning to TRBD1. CDR3 length equals 14 residues. Germline V gene lookup returns CDR1 SQVTM and CDR2 ANQGSEA. V was clipped by 0 bases and J by 4 bases; unmatched bases: 3. DNA for the CDR3: TGCAGCGTTGAAGATCTCAGGGGGTACAATGAGCAGTTCTTC. Protein: CSVEDLRGYNEQFF.